Listed here are 3 T cell receptor beta chains from one sample, sequenced in a study of T cell repertoires in ileal Crohn's disease. The protocol was immunoSEQ multiplex PCR, while the TCRdb copy is restricted to in-frame clones and leaves out a portion. The table shows some 11,000 clones, with roughly 72% occurring only once. Material for sequencing was ileal tissue. Receptors originate from an adult with Crohn's disease.

Remarks on this clone: The sample contains more than one DNA sequence encoding this CDR3. This chain links TRBV29-1 with TRBJ1-1; TRBD1 is a possible D gene (5 bases). This CDR3 region has 13 residues. Trimming left V 6 bases short and J 0 bases short, with 11 bases between. CDR1 is SQVTM, CDR2 ANQGSEA, per germline. The CDR3 sequence is CSVLDSLNTEAFF. Written as DNA, the CDR3 is TGCAGCGTCTTAGACAGCTTGAACACTGAAGCTTTCTTT.

This clone was counted once. The CDR3 reads CASSGRTENQPQHF. CDR3 coding DNA: TGTGCCAGCAGCGGACGGACAGAGAATCAGCCCCAGCATTTT. V is TRBV6-1 and J is TRBJ1-5; weak D call: TRBD1 (6 bases). The CDR3 totals 14 residues. Looked up from germline, CDR1 is MNHNS and CDR2 is SASEGT. V lost 6 bases and J 4 bases, leaving 13 bases between the germline ends.

This chain uses TRBV6-5 with TRBJ1-2, with D hard to call. Germline-derived CDR1 and CDR2 are MNHEY and SVGAGI. Between the trimmed V and J ends, which lost 2 bases and 5 bases, there was a span of 9 bases. This CDR3 contains 13 residues. CDR3 amino acids: CASSYEGLYGYTF. CDR3 bases: TGTGCCAGCAGTTACGAGGGCTTGTATGGCTACACCTTC.